These 21 T cell receptor beta chains were all obtained from the same sample, sequenced in a study of cytomegalovirus exposure and HLA in healthy donors. Assay used: immunoSEQ multiplex PCR; TCRdb lists only in-frame clones, some missing. This table has roughly 240,000 clones, 85% to 90% appearing once. Sequencing used PBMCs. All receptors derive from a man between 18 and 29 years old in good health and CMV-seronegative.

The chain employs TRBV10-2 and TRBJ1-6, with D possibly TRBD1 on 5 matching bases. Germline-derived CDR1 and CDR2 are WSHSY and SAAADI. Trimming left V 4 bases short and J 9 bases short, with 7 bases between. CDR3 length: 12 residues. CDR3 region: CASSARVSPLHF. DNA for the CDR3: TGCGCCAGCAGTGCCAGGGTTTCACCCCTCCACTTT.

This chain connects TRBV29-1 to TRBJ2-7; possible D gene TRBD2, 6 bases. Germline-derived CDR1 and CDR2 are SQVTM and ANQGSEA. V was pared by 5 bases and J by 0 bases, with 26 bases between. CDR3 size: 18 residues. CDR3 DNA sequence: TGCAGCGTTTATGGGTGGGACTTAACGCCTTCACTCTCCTACGAGCAGTACTTC. Translated: CSVYGWDLTPSLSYEQYF.

The chain combines TRBV5-4 with TRBJ2-7; 9 nucleotides agree with TRBD2. Germline CDR1 is SGHNT and CDR2 is YYREEE (reference sequence). The CDR3 has 14 residues. With V trimmed by 0 bases and J by 5 bases, 3 bases remained unmatched. CDR3 protein: CASSLAASGDEQYF. For the CDR3, the DNA is TGTGCCAGCAGCTTGGCCGCTAGCGGGGACGAGCAGTACTTC.

This chain connects TRBV25-1 to TRBJ1-1, with D unresolved. V dropped 3 bases and J dropped 1 base, with 6 bases sitting between them. Germline V gene sequence: CDR1 MGHDK, CDR2 SYGVNS. CDR3 length: 13 amino acids. CDR3 sequence: CASSDEGNTEAFF. The DNA for the CDR3 is TGTGCCAGCAGTGATGAGGGGAACACTGAAGCTTTCTTT.

V and J are TRBV4-1 and TRBJ2-1; 10 positions agree with TRBD2. CDR1 MGHRA and CDR2 YSYEKL come from the germline V gene. There are 15 residues in the CDR3. Trimming at V came to 1 base and at J to 8 bases, leaving 5 bases not matched to a gene. The CDR3 DNA reads as TGCGCCAGCAGCCAAGTTGGTCTAGCGGGGGATGAGCAGTTCTTC. Its translation is CASSQVGLAGDEQFF.

This clone appeared a few times. V and J are TRBV7-9 and TRBJ1-6, with TRBD1 matching 7 bases. The junction had 11 bases not matched to a gene; V was cut back by 5 bases and J by 7 bases. This CDR3 spans 16 amino acids. Germline CDR1 is SEHNR and CDR2 is FQNEAQ (reference sequence). CDR3 protein: CASSPMGTAFNSPLHF. The CDR3, as DNA: TGTGCCAGCAGCCCCATGGGGACAGCTTTCAATTCACCCCTCCACTTT.

The chain is built from TRBV10-3 and TRBJ1-4; a weak D match, TRBD1 (5 bases). The CDR3 sequence is 15 residues long. The V and J ends lost 0 bases and 7 bases respectively, with 12 bases between them. Germline lookup yields CDR1 ENHRY and CDR2 SYGVKD. CDR3 sequence reads: CAISESRQLTEKLFF. CDR3 nucleotide sequence: TGTGCCATCAGTGAGTCTAGACAGTTGACTGAAAAACTGTTTTTT.

The chain uses TRBV28 and TRBJ1-2, with D possibly matching TRBD1 (5 bases). This CDR3 spans 16 amino acids. Germline V CDR1 and CDR2: MDHEN, SYDVKM. Trimming cost V 3 bases and J 7 bases, with 21 bases left between them. The CDR3 region has the DNA TGTGCCAGCAGTTTGATACTGCAAGCCGGGGGGGGTGGCTACACCTTC. This sequence encodes CASSLILQAGGGGYTF.

This clone was recorded only once. The chain combines TRBV15 with TRBJ1-5, with D possibly matching TRBD1 (5 bases). Trimming cost V 6 bases and J 1 base, with 10 bases left between them. Germline V lookup: CDR1 LNHNV, CDR2 YYDKDF (reference sequence). The CDR3 has 14 residues. CDR3 nucleotides: TGTGCCACCAGTCCTCAGGGAAGCAATCAGCCCCAGCATTTT. This codes for CATSPQGSNQPQHF.

This rearrangement joins TRBV29-1 to TRBJ1-2, with D possibly being TRBD1 (6 bases). V dropped 4 bases and J dropped 3 bases, with 9 bases sitting between them. Germline lookup yields CDR1 SQVTM and CDR2 ANQGSEA. The CDR3 sequence is 12 residues long. As DNA, the CDR3 is TGCAGCGTTGCCCGGACAGACTATGGCTACACCTTC. Amino acids: CSVARTDYGYTF.

The chain employs TRBV6-5 and TRBJ2-7; D possibly corresponds to TRBD1 (5 bases). This CDR3 is 14 amino acids long. Trimming removed 0 bases from V and 2 bases from J, with 8 bases in between. The germline gives CDR1 MNHEY, CDR2 SVGAGI. CDR3 sequence (DNA): TGTGCCAGCAGTTACTCGGGCAGGGCCTACGAGCAGTACTTC. Translating it yields CASSYSGRAYEQYF.

The rearrangement links TRBV5-6 to TRBJ1-1; D uncertain. This CDR3 is built from 13 residues. Per the germline V gene, CDR1 is SGHDT and CDR2 is YYEEEE. The ends were cut back, 0 bases at V and 11 bases at J, with 14 bases in the middle. This chain's CDR3 is CASSLEGGRGAFF. DNA of the CDR3: TGTGCCAGCAGCTTGGAGGGTGGGAGAGGGGCTTTCTTT.

The chain has TRBV5-1 and TRBJ2-5; possible D gene TRBD2, 6 bases. The V end lost 6 bases, the J end lost 4 bases, and 13 bases lay between the germline ends. Looked up from germline, CDR1 is SGHRS and CDR2 is YFSETQ. There are 13 residues in the CDR3. The CDR3 DNA sequence: TGCGCCAGCATGGAGGGATCAAGAGAGACCCAGTACTTC. This translates into CASMEGSRETQYF.

J is TRBJ1-6 and V is TRBV28, with TRBD1 matching over 7 bases. The CDR3 length is 14 residues. Looked up from germline, CDR1 is MDHEN and CDR2 is SYDVKM. V shed 3 bases, J shed 6 bases, and the junction held 2 bases outside the gene matches. CDR3 DNA: TGTGCCAGCAGTTTTGGGACAGTTAATTCACCCCTCCACTTT. Amino acid sequence: CASSFGTVNSPLHF.

The V gene is TRBV20-1, the J gene TRBJ2-7, with no clear D. CDR1 is DFQATT, CDR2 SNEGSKA, per germline (reference sequence). V lost 6 bases and J lost 3, with 9 bases in between. The CDR3 extends over 11 amino acids. This CDR3 is CSAVLVYEQYF. CDR3 DNA: TGCAGTGCCGTACTTGTCTACGAGCAGTACTTC.

This clone was observed a single time. The rearrangement joins TRBV28 to TRBJ2-3; 9 bases map to TRBD2. With V trimmed by 5 bases and J by 4 bases, 13 bases remained unmatched. CDR3 length equals 17 residues. Germline V gene data show CDR1 as MDHEN and CDR2 as SYDVKM. Here the CDR3 reads CASSPPTSGGTADTQYF. Here the CDR3 DNA reads TGTGCCAGCAGTCCCCCGACGAGCGGGGGGACGGCAGATACGCAGTATTTT.

The chain joins TRBV11-2 to TRBJ2-7; 9 nucleotides agree with TRBD2. In germline, CDR1 is SGHAT, CDR2 FQNNGV. The V gene end was trimmed by 5 bases and the J gene end by 6 bases; junction bases not matched to a gene: 8. This CDR3 is 14 amino acids long. The CDR3: CASSASSGNGEQYF. The CDR3 region has the DNA TGTGCCAGCAGCGCGTCTAGCGGGAACGGCGAGCAGTACTTC.

The genes are TRBV6-1 and TRBJ2-1, with 10 bases aligning to TRBD2. V shed 7 bases, J shed 7 bases, and the junction held 7 bases outside the gene matches. The CDR3 length is 14 residues. Germline V gives CDR1 MNHNS, CDR2 SASEGT. CDR3 sequence reads: CASIAGGMGNEQFF. DNA for the CDR3: TGTGCCAGCATAGCGGGAGGAATGGGGAATGAGCAGTTCTTC.

V usage is TRBV14 and J usage is TRBJ2-7; D is perhaps TRBD2 (5 bases). The CDR3 runs 13 residues. Germline V lookup: CDR1 SGHDN, CDR2 FVKESK. With 4 bases removed from V and 5 bases from J, the gap between germline ends came to 12 bases. CDR3 coding DNA: TGTGCCAGCAGCCCGACCGGGGTGCACGAGCAGTACTTC. Its protein product is CASSPTGVHEQYF. Full variable domain (outside the CDR3, taken from reference TRBV14 and TRBJ2-7): EAGVTQFPSHSVIEKGQTVTLRCDPISGHDNLYWYRRVMGKEIKFLLHFVKESKQDESGMPNNRFLAERTGGTYSTLKVQPAELEDSGVYFCASSPTGVHEQYFGPGTRLTVT.

V and J are TRBV28 and TRBJ1-6; 7 bases match TRBD1. The CDR3 consists of 14 residues. Unmatched junction bases numbered 2, after V lost 2 bases and J lost 7 bases. Germline CDR1 and CDR2: MDHEN and SYDVKM. The CDR3 nucleotides read TGTGCCAGCAGTTTAGACAGGGCGAATTCACCCCTCCACTTT. Translating gives CASSLDRANSPLHF.

This chain links TRBV5-6 with TRBJ2-1; 7 positions match TRBD1. The V gene end was trimmed by 3 bases and the J gene end by 2 bases; junction bases not matched to a gene: 2. This CDR3 has 14 amino acids. Looked up from germline, CDR1 is SGHDT and CDR2 is YYEEEE. The CDR3 bases are TGTGCCAGCAGCTCGACAGGGACCTACAATGAGCAGTTCTTC. Residues: CASSSTGTYNEQFF.